This entry lists 28 T cell receptor beta chains sequenced from one sample in a study of cytomegalovirus exposure and HLA in healthy donors. The PCR made use of 60 Vbeta and 13 Jbeta primers. Generated by immunoSEQ multiplex PCR, the TCRdb table keeps only in-frame clones and is missing some. This repertoire shows more than 150,000 clones, approximately 81% found once; its top ten account for around 2.1%. The specimen sequenced was PBMCs. These receptors all stem from a woman between 18 and 30 years old in good health and CMV-seropositive.

The V call is TRBV2, the J call TRBJ2-5, with 10 bases matching TRBD2. The germline CDR1 and CDR2 sequences are SNHLY and FYNNEI. With V trimmed by 2 bases and J by 4 bases, 7 bases remained unmatched. The CDR3 has 16 residues. This CDR3 is CASSEHSGGNGETQYF. The CDR3 region has the DNA TGTGCCAGCAGTGAACATAGCGGGGGGAACGGAGAGACCCAGTACTTC.

CDR3: CASRRDYSSTDTQYF. The CDR3 DNA reads TGTGCCAGCAGAAGAGATTATTCTAGCACAGATACGCAGTATTTT. The chain links TRBV7-2 to TRBJ2-3, with D uncertain. The germline V gene has CDR1 SGHTA and CDR2 FQGNSA. The CDR3 has 15 residues. V lost 6 bases, J lost 0 bases, and 13 bases lay in between.

The V call is TRBV28, the J call TRBJ2-2; possible D gene TRBD2, 5 bases. The length of the CDR3 is 14 residues. Trimming cost V 10 bases and J 3 bases, with 15 bases left between them. Looked up from germline, CDR1 is MDHEN and CDR2 is SYDVKM. The CDR3 reads CATKDGKYTGELFF. CDR3 bases: TGTGCCACTAAGGACGGGAAATACACCGGGGAGCTGTTTTTT.

The chain is built from TRBV6-4 and TRBJ2-2; TRBD1 is a possible D gene (6 bases). Germline CDR1 and CDR2: MRHNA and SNTAGT. The CDR3 is made up of 15 amino acids. The V gene lost 0 bases and the J gene lost 3 bases, with 8 bases spanning the gap. The CDR3 protein is CASSDSGADTGELFF. The CDR3 DNA reads TGTGCCAGCAGTGACTCGGGGGCCGACACCGGGGAGCTGTTTTTT.

The gene calls are TRBV5-1 and TRBJ1-1, with 7 bases identical to TRBD1. There are 16 residues in the CDR3. The germline gives CDR1 SGHRS, CDR2 YFSETQ. V was clipped by 0 bases and J by 0 bases; unmatched bases: 5. CDR3 sequence: CASSLAAGGLNTEAFF. DNA of the CDR3: TGCGCCAGCAGCTTGGCGGCAGGGGGACTGAACACTGAAGCTTTCTTT.

The gene calls are TRBV5-6 and TRBJ2-1, with TRBD2 matching over 9 bases. Germline lookup yields CDR1 SGHDT and CDR2 YYEEEE. The CDR3 runs 15 residues. V was pared by 1 base and J by 12 bases, with 11 bases of the junction left unmatched. CDR3 residues: CASSLQAGGRQGQFF. The CDR3 nucleotides are TGTGCCAGCAGCTTGCAAGCGGGGGGAAGACAAGGGCAGTTCTTC.

V gene TRBV13 combines with J gene TRBJ2-1; TRBD2 agrees at 9 bases. There are 16 residues in the CDR3. CDR1 PRHDT and CDR2 FYEKMQ come from the germline V gene (reference sequence). J was trimmed by 7 bases and V by 1 base; bases with no gene match: 8. The CDR3 sequence: CASSLVAGGPSNEQFF. The CDR3 bases are TGTGCCAGCAGCTTAGTGGCGGGGGGGCCTAGTAATGAGCAGTTCTTC.

This clone was observed a few times. The chain employs TRBV7-8 and TRBJ2-1; 10 bases fit TRBD2. CDR3 length equals 16 residues. Trimming at V came to 5 bases and at J to 2 bases, leaving 6 bases not matched to a gene. Germline loops: CDR1 SGHVS, CDR2 FQNEAQ. The CDR3 coding sequence is TGTGCCAGCAGCGAACTAGCGGGGCCAGCCTACAATGAGCAGTTCTTC. Protein product: CASSELAGPAYNEQFF.

V gene TRBV5-1 combines with J gene TRBJ2-3; the match to TRBD2 covers 12 bases. V lost 0 bases to trimming and J lost 4 bases; unmatched junction nucleotides: 6. Germline-derived CDR1 and CDR2 are SGHRS and YFSETQ. The CDR3 extends over 17 amino acids. The CDR3 spells CASSLVLAGGASDTQYF. DNA for the CDR3: TGCGCCAGCAGCTTGGTACTAGCGGGGGGTGCGTCAGATACGCAGTATTTT.

This clone has a handful of counts. The rearrangement joins TRBV5-1 to TRBJ2-2, with D possibly matching TRBD2 (6 bases). Trimming took 6 bases from V and 2 from J, leaving 17 bases between them. The CDR3 is 16 residues long. Germline CDR1 and CDR2: SGHRS and YFSETQ. This CDR3 is CASTLGPGVNTGELFF. The DNA of the CDR3 is TGCGCCAGCACCCTAGGCCCGGGAGTAAACACCGGGGAGCTGTTTTTT.

The CDR3 region has the DNA TGTGCCAGCAGCTTAGAATACGGGGGGGCCTACGAGCAGTACTTC. Protein product: CASSLEYGGAYEQYF. The chain uses TRBV13 and TRBJ2-7; 8 nucleotides line up with TRBD2. This CDR3 comprises 15 residues. CDR1 is PRHDT and CDR2 is FYEKMQ in the germline V gene (reference sequence). Germline trimming cut 1 base from V and 2 bases from J; bases unmatched to any gene: 4.

This CDR3 reads CASSPGQGVYGYTF. The CDR3 coding sequence is TGTGCCAGCAGCCCGGGACAGGGAGTCTATGGCTACACCTTC. V gene TRBV11-2 combines with J gene TRBJ1-2, with TRBD1 matching 9 bases. The V and J ends lost 5 bases and 4 bases, in that order; junction bases with no gene match: 5. Germline V gene lookup returns CDR1 SGHAT and CDR2 FQNNGV. This CDR3 region has 14 residues. Looking up the rest from reference TRBV11-2 and TRBJ1-2 gives the full variable domain: EAGVAQSPRYKIIEKRQSVAFWCNPISGHATLYWYQQILGQGPKLLIQFQNNGVVDDSQLPKDRFSAERLKGVDSTLKIQPAKLEDSAVYLCASSPGQGVYGYTFGSGTRLTVV.

The CDR3 here is CASSQGERTDTQYF. CDR3 bases: TGCGCCAGCAGCCAAGGCGAGAGGACAGATACGCAGTATTTT. V is TRBV4-3 and J is TRBJ2-3; D call uncertain. From germline, CDR1 is LGHNA and CDR2 YSLEER. The germline V and J ends were trimmed by 1 base and 3 bases, with 8 bases remaining between them. This CDR3 is built from 14 residues.

The chain couples TRBV4-1 to TRBJ2-2, with D perhaps matching TRBD2 (5 bases). The germline V gene encodes CDR1 MGHRA and CDR2 YSYEKL. V lost 3 bases, J lost 3 bases, and 11 bases lay in between. The CDR3 has 15 amino acids. The CDR3: CASSHGPSYTGELFF. The DNA for the CDR3 is TGCGCCAGCAGCCATGGCCCTAGCTACACCGGGGAGCTGTTTTTT.

V and J are TRBV5-1 and TRBJ2-7, with 11 bases aligning to TRBD1. The V gene end was trimmed by 4 bases and the J gene end by 2 bases; junction bases not matched to a gene: 5. Germline-derived CDR1 and CDR2 are SGHRS and YFSETQ. The CDR3 is 15 residues long. The CDR3 reads CASSVGTGGPYEQYF. The CDR3 region has the DNA TGCGCCAGCAGCGTCGGGACAGGGGGTCCCTACGAGCAGTACTTC. Filled out from reference TRBV5-1 and TRBJ2-7, the complete variable domain reads KAGVTQTPRYLIKTRGQQVTLSCSPISGHRSVSWYQQTPGQGLQFLFEYFSETQRNKGNFPGRFSGRQFSNSRSEMNVSTLELGDSALYLCASSVGTGGPYEQYFGPGTRLTVT.

J is TRBJ1-3 and V is TRBV4-3; D unclear. The V gene's germline CDR1 is LGHNA and CDR2 YSLEER. V was clipped by 0 bases and J by 7 bases, with 10 bases between them. CDR3 length: 14 residues. CDR3 in amino acids: CASSQDREVNTIYF. In nucleotides, the CDR3 is TGCGCCAGCAGCCAAGATAGGGAGGTGAACACCATATATTTT.

V gene TRBV15 combines with J gene TRBJ1-1; 8 bases map to TRBD1. The CDR3 has 15 residues. J lost 2 bases, V lost 0 bases, and 2 bases had no gene match. Germline V CDR1 and CDR2: LNHNV, YYDKDF (reference sequence). CDR3 bases: TGTGCCACCAGCAGAGAACAGGGGGAAAACACTGAAGCTTTCTTT. Translating it yields CATSREQGENTEAFF.

This rearrangement joins TRBV27 to TRBJ2-2; TRBD2 is a possible D gene (5 bases). Deletions cut 5 bases from V and 8 bases from J, with 12 bases between. This CDR3 has 13 amino acids. CDR1 MNHEY and CDR2 SMNVEV come from the germline V gene (reference sequence). CDR3 sequence reads: CASSLWTGGELFF. Written as DNA, the CDR3 is TGTGCCAGCAGTCTATGGACGGGAGGGGAGCTGTTTTTT.

The chain links TRBV27 to TRBJ2-4; D is unresolved. V shed 8 bases and J shed 5 bases, with 10 bases lying between them. Germline V CDR1 and CDR2: MNHEY, SMNVEV (reference sequence). The CDR3 is made up of 12 amino acids. For the CDR3, the DNA is TGTGCCAGCGGAGACGTAGAAAACATTCAGTACTTC. Translation gives CASGDVENIQYF.

For this clone: The same CDR3 is also encoded by other DNA sequences in this sample. The chain recombines TRBV19 with TRBJ2-1; no definite D call. V lost 0 bases, J lost 0 bases, and 6 bases lay in between. CDR1 LNHDA and CDR2 SQIVND come from the germline V gene (reference sequence). The CDR3 has 15 residues. In DNA, the CDR3 is TGTGCCAGTAGTATAGATTCCAGCTCCTACAATGAGCAGTTCTTC. Its protein is CASSIDSSSYNEQFF.

The V and J genes are TRBV4-3 and TRBJ2-6, with TRBD1 matching over 7 bases. Germline CDR1 LGHNA, CDR2 YSLEER. V was pared by 4 bases and J by 1 base, with 10 bases of the junction left unmatched. The CDR3 runs to 18 residues. CDR3 region: CASSRRGFYQSGANVLTF. The CDR3 region has the DNA TGCGCCAGCAGCCGCAGGGGGTTTTACCAATCTGGGGCCAACGTCCTGACTTTC.

CDR3 DNA: TGTGCCTGGAGTCTCGCACAGGGGATTAGTCAGCCCCAGCATTTT. Its protein is CAWSLAQGISQPQHF. The genes are TRBV30 and TRBJ1-5; TRBD1 agrees at 7 bases. Per germline, CDR1 GTSNPN and CDR2 SVGIG (reference sequence). The V gene end was trimmed by 2 bases and the J gene end by 6 bases; junction bases not matched to a gene: 10. The CDR3 is 15 amino acids.

The rearrangement links TRBV5-4 to TRBJ2-5; 9 bases are shared with TRBD1. Per the germline V gene, CDR1 is SGHNT and CDR2 is YYREEE (reference sequence). The ends lost 4 bases at V and 2 bases at J; junction bases unmatched: 0. This CDR3 contains 13 residues. CDR3 amino acids: CASSDRGQETQYF. CDR3 sequence (DNA): TGTGCCAGCAGCGACAGGGGGCAAGAGACCCAGTACTTC.

The J gene is TRBJ2-7, the V gene TRBV5-5, with D possibly TRBD1 on 7 matching bases. The CDR3 has 15 amino acids. CDR1 SGHKS and CDR2 YYEKEE come from the germline V gene (reference sequence). V dropped 4 bases and J dropped 1 base, with 15 bases sitting between them. CDR3 sequence (DNA): TGTGCCAGCAGCGCGGGACAGACAGGATCCTACGAGCAGTACGTC. Translation: CASSAGQTGSYEQYV.

This clone has a handful of counts. The chain uses TRBV6-1 and TRBJ2-1; D is unclear. Trimming removed 2 bases from V and 4 bases from J, with 12 bases in between. In germline, CDR1 is MNHNS, CDR2 SASEGT. CDR3 length: 15 amino acids. CDR3: CASSEISGSYNEQFF. For the CDR3, the DNA is TGTGCCAGCAGTGAAATTTCTGGCAGTTACAATGAGCAGTTCTTC.

The V gene is TRBV9, the J gene TRBJ2-7, with 8 bases fitting TRBD2. Germline loops: CDR1 SGDLS, CDR2 YYNGEE. V shed 0 bases, J shed 3 bases, and the junction held 5 bases outside the gene matches. The CDR3 is made up of 15 amino acids. CDR3 in amino acids: CASSVGGGGSYEQYF. The CDR3 nucleotides read TGTGCCAGCAGCGTAGGTGGCGGGGGGAGCTACGAGCAGTACTTC.

The chain links TRBV6-6 to TRBJ2-5; 14 positions match TRBD2. The J call is in doubt because the DNA end fits TRBJ2-7 better. CDR3 size: 15 residues. Per the germline V gene, CDR1 is MNHNY and CDR2 is SVGAGI (reference sequence). The CDR3 reads CASRLTSGGAYEQYF. The CDR3 nucleotides read TGTGCCAGCAGACTGACTAGCGGGGGGGCGTACGAGCAGTACTTC.

The rearrangement links TRBV5-6 to TRBJ2-1; 8 bases line up with TRBD1. CDR1 is SGHDT, CDR2 YYEEEE, per germline. The junction had 7 bases not matched to a gene; V was cut back by 1 base and J by 4 bases. This CDR3 spans 16 amino acids. CDR3 coding DNA: TGTGCCAGCAGCTTGATAGGGACAGGAAAATACAATGAGCAGTTCTTC. Translated, it gives CASSLIGTGKYNEQFF.